This entry is about one T cell receptor beta chain. Its antigen target is currently unknown. The input lacks base qualities; no much larger clone sits a single base away. Sorted unstimulated T cells and proliferating T cells recovered from mixed lymphocyte reactions were subjected to TCRbeta CDR3 sequencing. Fresh whole blood from ten to eleven HLA-typed healthy donors served as the source for isolating PBMCs. Library preparation employed the immunoSEQ multiplex PCR assay. Each sample had 10^5 or so TCR templates assayed by the deep sequencing platform. Genomic DNA extracted from sorted T cells was the material used for TCRbeta CDR3 sequencing. The original methods were these. The R programming language was used for clonal analysis of the TCRbeta CDR3 data. Comparing unstimulated samples against CFSE-low samples taken after the reaction was how alloreactive CD4+ and CD8+ clones were defined. By matching sequences to the repertoires of sorted unstimulated Treg and non-Treg cells, each alloreactive CD4+ clone was assigned a regulatory or non-regulatory origin. In its TCRdb copy, this immuneACCESS table keeps in-frame sequences only and misses some clones. Where compared with another copy, unresolved V genes explain less than half of these, and the others have no known cause. Clone size and V and J calls were adopted from that table, with D and trimming inferred from the DNA. In all, the sample holds about 100,000 clones, and about 90% of those were seen once. Roughly 2.7% of the sample lies in the top ten.

This sample is drawn from a study of siplizumab effects on memory and regulatory T cells (dated by TCRdb to the late 2010s). As for the study more broadly: The study looked at the effect of siplizumab, an anti-CD2 antibody, on alloreactive T-cell subsets in allogeneic mixed lymphocyte reactions made from human PBMCs. The paper as a whole reports these results and caveats: Unstimulated naive T cells appeared to be more diverse than memory T cells, and naive cells seemed to make a substantial contribution to the alloresponse. Sequences below about 10^-5 frequency were poorly captured, so only a minor fraction of alloreactive clones could be mapped to unstimulated subsets. Whether proliferating Tregs from siplizumab cultures were suppressive was not functionally confirmed. For roughly 80-96% of proliferating CD4+ or CD8+ clones, no naive or memory phenotype could be assigned. Among mappable alloreactive CD4+ clones, an average Treg-derived fraction of over 60% was observed with siplizumab, compared with around 28% in control reactions. The cumulative frequency of alloreactive sequences traceable to unstimulated CD4+ memory T cells was significantly reduced by siplizumab.

This clonotype was obtained from a human donor in good health. Some clones in this sample may be carry-over from other donors' samples. Sequencing was performed on CD4+ T cells sorted from blood.

The nucleotides read TGTGCCAGCAGCCCTAGGCGCGCGGGAGGGCTCGTCCCGGAGACCCAGTACTTC. It specifies CASSPRRAGGLVPETQYF. In this chain, TRBV7-2 is recombined with TRBJ2-5; TRBD2 lines up with 9 middle nucleotides. Measured from the cysteine to the phenylalanine, the CDR3 is 18 residues long. Only the CDR3 DNA stays, 54 bases, in frame from base 1. Trimmed from V: 5 bases; trimmed from J: 5 bases; junction bases lacking a gene match: 18. CDR1 and CDR2 are read off the germline V gene as SGHTA and FQGNSA.